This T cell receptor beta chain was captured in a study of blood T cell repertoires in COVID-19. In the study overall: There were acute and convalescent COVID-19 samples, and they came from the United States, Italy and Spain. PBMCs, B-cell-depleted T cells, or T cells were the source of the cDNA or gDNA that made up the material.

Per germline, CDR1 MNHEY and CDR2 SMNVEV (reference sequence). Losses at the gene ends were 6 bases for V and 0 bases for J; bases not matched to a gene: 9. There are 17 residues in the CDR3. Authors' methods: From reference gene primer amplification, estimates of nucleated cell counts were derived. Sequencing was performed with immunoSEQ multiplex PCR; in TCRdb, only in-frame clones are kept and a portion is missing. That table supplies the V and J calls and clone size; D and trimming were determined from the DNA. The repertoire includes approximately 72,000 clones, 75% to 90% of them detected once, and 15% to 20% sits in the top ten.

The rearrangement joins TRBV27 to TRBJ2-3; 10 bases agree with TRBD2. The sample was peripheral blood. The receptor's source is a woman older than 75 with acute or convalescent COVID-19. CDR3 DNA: TGTGCCAGCAGCCCTAGGACTAGCGGAACTAGCACAGATACGCAGTATTTT. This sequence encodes CASSPRTSGTSTDTQYF.